A selection of T cell receptor beta chains follows, all from one sample in a study of blood T cell repertoires in COVID-19. TCRdb's table, derived via immunoSEQ multiplex PCR, lists solely in-frame clones and lacks some. The sample lists tens of thousands of clones, 88% occurring once. Sequenced material: PBMCs or T cells enriched from blood (not recorded which). The receptors derive from a woman aged 40 to 49 who had recovered from COVID-19. CDR3s include the opening cysteine and the closing phenylalanine or tryptophan. Fields, in order: CDR3 length, D gene, clone size, J gene, V gene, CDR3 DNA, CDR3 protein. The D gene is left open where the match is weak. The size field is filled for only some rows; it gives once, few, many or a size class.

16 | - | - | TRBJ1-2 | TRBV19 | TGTGCCAGTAGTATAGGGGCGGGGATGGCTAACTATGGCTACACCTTC | CASSIGAGMANYGYTF
14 | - | - | TRBJ2-3 | TRBV7-2 | TGTGCCAGCAGCTTTCCCCATACAACAGATACGCAGTATTTT | CASSFPHTTDTQYF
15 | - | - | TRBJ2-3 | TRBV4-2 | TGTGCCAGCAGCTCGACGCCGGGGGGCACAGATACGCAGTATTTT | CASSSTPGGTDTQYF
15 | TRBD1 | - | TRBJ1-5 | TRBV7-6 | TGTGCCAGCAGCAGGAGACAGGGGTGGGATCAGCCCCAGCATTTT | CASSRRQGWDQPQHF
13 | TRBD2 | - | TRBJ2-5 | TRBV29-1 | TGCAGCGCCCCCGGGGGAGGGCTGGAGACCCAGTACTTC | CSAPGGGLETQYF
15 | TRBD2 | - | TRBJ2-1 | TRBV9 | TGTGCCAGCACGGGCTCGGCGGGGGGGCACAATGAGCAGTTCTTC | CASTGSAGGHNEQFF
14 | - | - | TRBJ1-1 | TRBV6-5 | TGTGCCAGCAGTTTCAGGGGTGGGGACACTGAAGCTTTCTTT | CASSFRGGDTEAFF
15 | TRBD1 | - | TRBJ1-3 | TRBV5-4 | TGTGCCAGCAGCGGGGACAGGGTGGCGAGAAACACCATATATTTT | CASSGDRVARNTIYF
18 | TRBD2 | - | TRBJ2-7 | TRBV4-2 | TGTGCCAGCAGCCAAGACACTAGCGGGGGGGCAAGGGCCTACGAGCAGTACTTC | CASSQDTSGGARAYEQYF
14 | - | - | TRBJ1-2 | TRBV5-1 | TGCGCCAGCAGCTTAAGCGGGGGAGACTATGGCTACACCTTC | CASSLSGGDYGYTF
15 | - | - | TRBJ1-3 | TRBV9 | TGTGCCAGCAGCGCTACAGGGAGCTCTGGAAACACCATATATTTT | CASSATGSSGNTIYF
15 | TRBD2 | - | TRBJ2-2 | TRBV6-1 | TGTGCCAGCAGTGAACGGGGGGGCTCCCGCGGGGAGCTGTTTTTT | CASSERGGSRGELFF
15 | TRBD2 | - | TRBJ2-5 | TRBV5-6 | TGTGCCAGCAGAAACAGCGGGGGATTCCAAGAGACCCAGTACTTC | CASRNSGGFQETQYF
17 | TRBD2 | - | TRBJ2-3 | TRBV7-3 | TGTGCCAGCAGCATAGGGACTAGCGGGGGGGCGAGGAATACGCAGTATTTT | CASSIGTSGGARNTQYF
14 | - | - | TRBJ1-3 | TRBV25-1 | TGTGCCAGCAGTGACGGGGGGGCTGGAAACACCATATATTTT | CASSDGGAGNTIYF
13 | - | few | TRBJ2-1 | TRBV5-4 | TGTGCCAGCAGCCCTGAGGGGGTTGGGGGGCAGTTCTTC | CASSPEGVGGQFF
11 | - | - | TRBJ2-1 | TRBV9 | TGTGCCAGCAGCCCCGGTAAAGAGCAGTTCTTC | CASSPGKEQFF
14 | - | - | TRBJ1-2 | TRBV9 | TGTGCCAGCAGCGGGTACACTACTAACTATGGCTACACCTTC | CASSGYTTNYGYTF
16 | - | - | TRBJ1-2 | TRBV4-2 | TGTGCCAGCAGCCAAGATTCCGGGGGGAGTAACTATGGCTACACCTTC | CASSQDSGGSNYGYTF
15 | - | - | TRBJ2-1 | TRBV5-5 | TGTGCCAGCAGCTTGGACGGCACAGCCTACAATGAGCAGTTCTTC | CASSLDGTAYNEQFF
15 | - | - | TRBJ2-1 | TRBV11-3 | TGTGCCAGCAGCCACAGGCAGGGCTCCTACAATGAGCAGTTCTTC | CASSHRQGSYNEQFF
16 | TRBD1 | - | TRBJ1-1 | TRBV7-9 | TGTGCCAGCAGCTCCCTAGGAGGGGGCTTAACAACTGAAGCTTTCTTT | CASSSLGGGLTTEAFF
15 | - | - | TRBJ1-2 | TRBV5-5 | TGTGCCAGCAGCTTGGAACAGGCGCATAACTATGGCTACACCTTC | CASSLEQAHNYGYTF
15 | TRBD1 | - | TRBJ1-2 | TRBV19 | TGTGCCAGTATTCCCCGGGACAGACCTAACTATGGCTACACCTTC | CASIPRDRPNYGYTF
16 | - | - | TRBJ2-5 | TRBV13 | TGTGCCAGCAGCTTAGGCCGATCGCAGGGTATGGAGACCCAGTACTTC | CASSLGRSQGMETQYF
16 | TRBD2 | - | TRBJ2-2 | TRBV2 | TGTGCCAGCAGTGAAATGCGGCGGGGGGGCACCGGGGAGCTGTTTTTT | CASSEMRRGGTGELFF
14 | TRBD1 | - | TRBJ1-2 | TRBV19 | TGTGCCAGTAGTATGAGGGCGGGGACAGACTCGTACACCTTC | CASSMRAGTDSYTF
13 | - | - | TRBJ1-2 | TRBV19 | TGTGCCAGTAGTATACAGGGGAACTATGGCTACACCTTC | CASSIQGNYGYTF
15 | - | - | TRBJ2-5 | TRBV5-1 | TGCGCCAGCAGCTTGGACAAGACAATCCAAGAGACCCAGTACTTC | CASSLDKTIQETQYF
12 | TRBD1 | few | TRBJ1-1 | TRBV19 | TGTGCCACAGGACAGGGGTACACTGAAGCTTTCTTT | CATGQGYTEAFF
16 | - | - | TRBJ2-7 | TRBV4-1 | TGCGCCAGCAGCCAAGATCCCGGCCTCGGAGGTTACGAGCAGTACTTC | CASSQDPGLGGYEQYF
16 | TRBD2 | - | TRBJ2-3 | TRBV9 | TGTGCCAGCCCGCAATTCGAGCGGGGGATCACAGATACGCAGTATTTT | CASPQFERGITDTQYF
13 | - | - | TRBJ2-3 | TRBV7-3 | TGTGCCAGCGCGGAGCCTAGCACAGATACGCAGTATTTT | CASAEPSTDTQYF
14 | - | - | TRBJ1-2 | TRBV5-4 | TGTGCCAGCAGCTTCACCGGGGGGAACTATGGCTACACCTTC | CASSFTGGNYGYTF
13 | TRBD1 | once | TRBJ1-1 | TRBV10-2 | TGCGCCAGCAGTGGGACAGGGGCGACTGAAGCTTTCTTT | CASSGTGATEAFF
14 | - | - | TRBJ1-2 | TRBV21-1 | TGTGCCAGCAGCATCCATGACAGGTCAGATGGCTACACCTTC | CASSIHDRSDGYTF
13 | - | once | TRBJ2-5 | TRBV13 | TGTGCCAGCAGCGAGACTAGCCAAGAGACCCAGTACTTC | CASSETSQETQYF
15 | - | - | TRBJ1-3 | TRBV6-6 | TGTGCCACCCAGCCCCCACAGTCCTCTGGAAACACCATATATTTT | CATQPPQSSGNTIYF
15 | TRBD2 | - | TRBJ2-3 | TRBV7-8 | TGTGCCAGCAGCTTAAACCGGGGGGGCTCAGATACGCAGTATTTT | CASSLNRGGSDTQYF
15 | - | - | TRBJ2-3 | TRBV5-1 | TGCGCCAGCCGCGCGGAGGGGGGGCCAGCAGATACGCAGTATTTT | CASRAEGGPADTQYF
16 | - | - | TRBJ1-1 | TRBV21-1 | TGTGCCAGCAGCAGCTGGACAGGGAGGGGGAACACTGAAGCTTTCTTT | CASSSWTGRGNTEAFF
14 | - | once | TRBJ1-1 | TRBV19 | TGTGCCAGCCAAGACAATCTCTCACGTCCTGAAGCTTTCTTT | CASQDNLSRPEAFF
15 | - | once | TRBJ2-3 | TRBV19 | TGTGCCAGTAGTTCTCCCCTACCCTCCCGAGATACGCAGTATTTT | CASSSPLPSRDTQYF
14 | - | - | TRBJ2-3 | TRBV3-1/TRBV3-2 | TGTGCCAGCAGCCGAAGGGGGTCCACAGATACGCAGTATTTT | CASSRRGSTDTQYF
15 | - | - | TRBJ1-6 | TRBV11-2 | TGTGCCAGCAGGTACGCGGGCGTTAGGAATTCACCCCTCCACTTT | CASRYAGVRNSPLHF
16 | TRBD1 | - | TRBJ1-3 | TRBV18 | TGTGCCAGCTCAGAGGGACAGGCTGACTCTGGAAACACCATATATTTT | CASSEGQADSGNTIYF
14 | - | - | TRBJ2-7 | TRBV27 | TGTGCCAGCGGAAATAAAGGGGGCTCCTACGAGCAGTACTTC | CASGNKGGSYEQYF
14 | - | - | TRBJ2-7 | TRBV18 | TGTGCCAGCTCACCAAATGCAACAGTCGGCGAGCAGTACTTC | CASSPNATVGEQYF
15 | TRBD2 | - | TRBJ2-1 | TRBV6-1 | TGTGCCAGCAGTGAAAGCGGGGGGCGGAACAATGAGCAGTTCTTC | CASSESGGRNNEQFF
15 | TRBD2 | - | TRBJ2-2 | TRBV2 | TGTGCCAGCAGGAAGGAGGGACTAGCCTCCGGGGAGCTGTTTTTT | CASRKEGLASGELFF
15 | - | - | TRBJ1-3 | TRBV11-2 | TGTGCCAGCAGCTTAGTTCGGGTTCAGGGCAACACCATATATTTT | CASSLVRVQGNTIYF
14 | TRBD1 | - | TRBJ2-7 | TRBV3-1/TRBV3-2 | TGTGCCAGCAGCCAAAGTCAGGGGGCCTACGAGCAGTACTTC | CASSQSQGAYEQYF
14 | - | - | TRBJ2-7 | TRBV7-9 | TGTGCCAGCAGCCCTCGAGACAGAAACTACGAGCAGTACTTC | CASSPRDRNYEQYF
13 | - | - | TRBJ1-1 | TRBV20-1 | TGCAGTGCTAGTGGGGGGGGCGGGACTGAAGCTTTCTTT | CSASGGGGTEAFF
14 | - | - | TRBJ2-7 | TRBV5-1 | TGCGCCAGCAGCTCCACTAGTAATACCTACGAGCAGTACTTC | CASSSTSNTYEQYF
15 | TRBD1 | - | TRBJ1-2 | TRBV6-5 | TGTGCCAGCACTCTAAATCTTGGACAGGCGGGGGGCTACACCTTC | CASTLNLGQAGGYTF